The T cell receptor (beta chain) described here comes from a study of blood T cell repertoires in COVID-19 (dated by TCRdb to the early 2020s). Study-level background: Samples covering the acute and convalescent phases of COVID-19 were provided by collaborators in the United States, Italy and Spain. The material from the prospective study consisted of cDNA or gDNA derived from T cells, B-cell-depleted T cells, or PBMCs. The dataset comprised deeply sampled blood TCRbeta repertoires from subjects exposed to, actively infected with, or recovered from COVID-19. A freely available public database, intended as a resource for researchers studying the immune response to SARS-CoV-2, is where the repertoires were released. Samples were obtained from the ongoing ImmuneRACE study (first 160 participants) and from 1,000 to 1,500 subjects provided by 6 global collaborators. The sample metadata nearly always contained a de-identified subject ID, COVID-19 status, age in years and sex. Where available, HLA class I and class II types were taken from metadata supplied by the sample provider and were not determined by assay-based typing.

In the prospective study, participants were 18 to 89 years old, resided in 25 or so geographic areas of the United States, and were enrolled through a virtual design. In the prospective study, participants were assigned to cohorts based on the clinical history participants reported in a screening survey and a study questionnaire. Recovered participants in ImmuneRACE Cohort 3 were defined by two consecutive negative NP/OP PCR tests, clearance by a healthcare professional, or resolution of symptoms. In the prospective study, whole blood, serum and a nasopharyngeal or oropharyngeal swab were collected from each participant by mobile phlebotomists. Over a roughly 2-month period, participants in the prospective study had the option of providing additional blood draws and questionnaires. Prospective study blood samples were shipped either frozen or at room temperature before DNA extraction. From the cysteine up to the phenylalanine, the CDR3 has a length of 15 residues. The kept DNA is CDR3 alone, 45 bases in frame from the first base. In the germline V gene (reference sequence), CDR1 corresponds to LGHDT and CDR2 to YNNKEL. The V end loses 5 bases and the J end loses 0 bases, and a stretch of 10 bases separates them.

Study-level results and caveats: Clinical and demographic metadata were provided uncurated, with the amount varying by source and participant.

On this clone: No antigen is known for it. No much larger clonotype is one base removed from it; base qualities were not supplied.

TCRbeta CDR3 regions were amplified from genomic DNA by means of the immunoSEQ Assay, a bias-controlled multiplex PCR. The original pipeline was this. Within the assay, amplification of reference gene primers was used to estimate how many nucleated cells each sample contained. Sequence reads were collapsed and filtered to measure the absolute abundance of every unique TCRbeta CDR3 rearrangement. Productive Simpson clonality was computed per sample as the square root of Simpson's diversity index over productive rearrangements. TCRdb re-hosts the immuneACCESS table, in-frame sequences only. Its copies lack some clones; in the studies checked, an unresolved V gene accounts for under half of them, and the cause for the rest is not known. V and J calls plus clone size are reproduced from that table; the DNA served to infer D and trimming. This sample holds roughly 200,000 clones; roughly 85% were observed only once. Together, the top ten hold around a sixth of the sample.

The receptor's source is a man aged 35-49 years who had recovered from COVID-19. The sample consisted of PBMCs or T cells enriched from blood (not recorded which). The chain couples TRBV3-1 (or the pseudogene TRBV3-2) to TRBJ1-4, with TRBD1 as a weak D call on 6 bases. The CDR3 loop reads CASSSGTTTNEKLFF. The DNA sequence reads TGTGCCAGCAGCTCAGGGACAACAACTAATGAAAAACTGTTTTTT.